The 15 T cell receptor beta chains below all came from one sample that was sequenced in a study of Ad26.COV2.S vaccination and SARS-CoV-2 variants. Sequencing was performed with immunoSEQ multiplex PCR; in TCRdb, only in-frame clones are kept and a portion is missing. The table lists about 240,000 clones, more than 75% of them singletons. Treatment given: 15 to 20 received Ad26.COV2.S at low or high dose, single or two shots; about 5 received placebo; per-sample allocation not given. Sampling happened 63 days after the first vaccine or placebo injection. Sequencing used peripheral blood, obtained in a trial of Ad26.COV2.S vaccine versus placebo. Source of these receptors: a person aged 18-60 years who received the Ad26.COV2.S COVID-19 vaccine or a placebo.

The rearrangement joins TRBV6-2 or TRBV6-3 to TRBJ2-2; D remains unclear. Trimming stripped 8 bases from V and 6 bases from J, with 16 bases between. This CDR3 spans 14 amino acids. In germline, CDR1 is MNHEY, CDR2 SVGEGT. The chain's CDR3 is CASGPSMGPGELFF. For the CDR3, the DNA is TGTGCCAGCGGCCCCTCGATGGGCCCCGGGGAGCTGTTTTTT.

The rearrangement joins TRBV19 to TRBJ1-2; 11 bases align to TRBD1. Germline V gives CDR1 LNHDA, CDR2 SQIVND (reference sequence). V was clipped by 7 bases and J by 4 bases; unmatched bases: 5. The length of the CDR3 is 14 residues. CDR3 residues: CASIPGQGGYGYTF. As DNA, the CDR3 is TGTGCCAGTATCCCGGGACAGGGGGGCTATGGCTACACCTTC.

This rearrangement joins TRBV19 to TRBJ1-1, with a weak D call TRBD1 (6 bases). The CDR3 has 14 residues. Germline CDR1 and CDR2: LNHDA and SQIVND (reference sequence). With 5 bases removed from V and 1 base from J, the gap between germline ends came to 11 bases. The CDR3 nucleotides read TGTGCCAGTAGTTTCCAACAGGGGAACACTGAAGCTTTCTTT. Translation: CASSFQQGNTEAFF.

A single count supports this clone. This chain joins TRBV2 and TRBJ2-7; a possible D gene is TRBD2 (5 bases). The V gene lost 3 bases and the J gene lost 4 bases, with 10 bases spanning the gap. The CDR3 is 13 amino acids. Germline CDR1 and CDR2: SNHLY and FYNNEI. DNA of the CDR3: TGTGCCAGCAGTGATAACGGGGTTTACGAGCAGTACTTC. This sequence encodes CASSDNGVYEQYF.

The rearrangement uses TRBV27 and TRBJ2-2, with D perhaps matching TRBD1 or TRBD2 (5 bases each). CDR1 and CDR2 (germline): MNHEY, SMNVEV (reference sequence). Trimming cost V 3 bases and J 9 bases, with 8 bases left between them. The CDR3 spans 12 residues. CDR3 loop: CASSLRGRELFF. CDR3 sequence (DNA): TGTGCCAGCAGTTTGAGGGGTAGGGAGCTGTTTTTT.

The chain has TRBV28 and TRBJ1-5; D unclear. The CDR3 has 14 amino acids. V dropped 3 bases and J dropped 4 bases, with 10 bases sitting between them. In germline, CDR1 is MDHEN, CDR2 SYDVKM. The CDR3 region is CASSFAWGNQPQHF. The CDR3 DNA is TGTGCCAGCAGTTTTGCGTGGGGAAATCAGCCCCAGCATTTT.

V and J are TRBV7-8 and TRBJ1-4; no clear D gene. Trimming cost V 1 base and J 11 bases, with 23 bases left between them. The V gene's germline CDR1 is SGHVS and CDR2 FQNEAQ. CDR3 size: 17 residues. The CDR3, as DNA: TGTGCCAGCAGCTTAGGGGCCATCGGACCGGGCGGAGGGAAACTGTTTTTT. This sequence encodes CASSLGAIGPGGGKLFF.

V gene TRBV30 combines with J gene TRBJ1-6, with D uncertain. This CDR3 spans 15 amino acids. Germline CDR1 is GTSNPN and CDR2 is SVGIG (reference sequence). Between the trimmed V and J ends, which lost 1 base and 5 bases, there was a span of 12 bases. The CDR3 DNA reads TGTGCCTGGAGTGGGACCAGGAGGAATAATTCACCCCTCCACTTT. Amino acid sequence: CAWSGTRRNNSPLHF. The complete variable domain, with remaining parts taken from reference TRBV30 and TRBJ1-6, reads SQTIHQWPATLVQPVGSPLSLECTVEGTSNPNLYWYRQAAGRGLQLLFYSVGIGQISSEVPQNLSASRPQDRQFILSSKKLLLSDSGFYLCAWSGTRRNNSPLHFGNGTRLTVT.

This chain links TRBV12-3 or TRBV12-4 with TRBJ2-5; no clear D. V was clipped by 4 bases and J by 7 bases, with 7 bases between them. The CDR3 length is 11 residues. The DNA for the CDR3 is TGTGCCAGCAGTTCAATAGGGACCCAGTACTTC. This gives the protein CASSSIGTQYF.

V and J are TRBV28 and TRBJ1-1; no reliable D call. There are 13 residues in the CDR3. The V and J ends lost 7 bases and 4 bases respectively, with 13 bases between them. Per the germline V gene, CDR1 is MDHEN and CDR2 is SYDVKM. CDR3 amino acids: CASTLDVVTEAFF. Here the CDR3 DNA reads TGTGCCAGCACCTTGGACGTAGTCACTGAAGCTTTCTTT.

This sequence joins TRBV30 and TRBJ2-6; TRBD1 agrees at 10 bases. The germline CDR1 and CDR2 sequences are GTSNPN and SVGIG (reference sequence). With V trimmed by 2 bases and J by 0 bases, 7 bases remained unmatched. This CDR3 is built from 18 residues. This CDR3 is CAWSPRTGGVSGANVLTF. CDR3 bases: TGTGCCTGGAGTCCCCGGACAGGGGGGGTCTCTGGGGCCAACGTCCTGACTTTC. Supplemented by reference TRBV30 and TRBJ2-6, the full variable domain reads SQTIHQWPATLVQPVGSPLSLECTVEGTSNPNLYWYRQAAGRGLQLLFYSVGIGQISSEVPQNLSASRPQDRQFILSSKKLLLSDSGFYLCAWSPRTGGVSGANVLTFGAGSRLTVL.

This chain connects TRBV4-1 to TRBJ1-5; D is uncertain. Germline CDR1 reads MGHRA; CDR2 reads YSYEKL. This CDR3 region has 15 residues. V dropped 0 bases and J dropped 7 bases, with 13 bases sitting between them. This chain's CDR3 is CASSQETGGRQPQHF. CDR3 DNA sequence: TGCGCCAGCAGCCAAGAAACTGGTGGCCGACAGCCCCAGCATTTT.

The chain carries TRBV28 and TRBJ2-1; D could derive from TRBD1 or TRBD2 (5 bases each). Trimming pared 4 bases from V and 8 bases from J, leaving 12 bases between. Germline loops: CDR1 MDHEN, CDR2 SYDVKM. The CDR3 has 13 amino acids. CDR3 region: CASSSPGRYEQFF. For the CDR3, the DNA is TGTGCCAGCAGTTCTCCGGGGCGCTATGAGCAGTTCTTC.

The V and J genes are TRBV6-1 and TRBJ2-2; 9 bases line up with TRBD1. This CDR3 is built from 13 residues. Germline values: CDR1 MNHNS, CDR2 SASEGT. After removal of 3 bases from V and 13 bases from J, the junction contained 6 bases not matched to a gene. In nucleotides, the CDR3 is TGTGCCAGCAGTGAGCAGGGACAGGGAGGGCTGTTTTTT. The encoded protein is CASSEQGQGGLFF.

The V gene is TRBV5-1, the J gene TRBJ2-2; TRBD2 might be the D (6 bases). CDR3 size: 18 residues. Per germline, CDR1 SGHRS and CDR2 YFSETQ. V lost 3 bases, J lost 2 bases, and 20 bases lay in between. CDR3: CASSSGLFKGENTGELFF. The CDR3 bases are TGCGCCAGCAGCTCGGGACTCTTTAAAGGGGAAAACACCGGGGAGCTGTTTTTT.